A selection of T cell receptor beta chains follows, all from one sample in a study of beta chain features in type 1 diabetes. TCRdb's table, derived via immunoSEQ multiplex PCR, lists solely in-frame clones and lacks some. This table has approximately 100,000 clones, 40% appearing once. The sequencing sample was made of stem cell memory CD4+ T cells from blood. Receptors originate from a woman aged 18 to 35 in good health. Each CDR3 is given with its conserved first and last residue. The D gene is left open where the match is weak. Rows give clone size only sometimes, using once, few, many, or a class for an expanded clone.

j_gene: TRBJ2-1
d_gene: TRBD2
abundance: .
v_gene: TRBV7-3
CDR3aa: CASSSGLAGVNEQFF
CDR3nt: TGTGCCAGCAGCTCAGGACTAGCGGGAGTGAATGAGCAGTTCTTC

j_gene: TRBJ1-2
d_gene: .
abundance: once
v_gene: TRBV19
CDR3aa: CASSTRDSYGGYTF
CDR3nt: TGTGCCAGTAGTACCCGAGACTCCTATGGAGGCTACACCTTC

j_gene: TRBJ2-4
d_gene: TRBD1
abundance: .
v_gene: TRBV7-8
CDR3aa: CASSSGQGGWVKNIQYF
CDR3nt: TGTGCCAGCAGCTCGGGACAGGGAGGGTGGGTCAAAAACATTCAGTACTTC

j_gene: TRBJ2-4
d_gene: TRBD1
abundance: .
v_gene: TRBV2
CDR3aa: CASSGGQPGHIQYF
CDR3nt: TGTGCCAGCAGTGGGGGACAGCCCGGGCACATTCAGTACTTC

j_gene: TRBJ2-1
d_gene: TRBD2
abundance: .
v_gene: TRBV7-3
CDR3aa: CASSPIGREGSYNEQFF
CDR3nt: TGTGCCAGCAGCCCCATCGGCAGGGAGGGTTCCTACAATGAGCAGTTCTTC

j_gene: TRBJ1-3
d_gene: .
abundance: .
v_gene: TRBV9
CDR3aa: CASSAYASGNTIYF
CDR3nt: TGTGCCAGCAGCGCCTACGCTTCTGGAAACACCATATATTTT

j_gene: TRBJ1-2
d_gene: TRBD1
abundance: .
v_gene: TRBV28
CDR3aa: CASSIAGGGYGYTF
CDR3nt: TGTGCCAGCAGTATCGCAGGGGGCGGCTATGGCTACACCTTC

j_gene: TRBJ2-3
d_gene: .
abundance: .
v_gene: TRBV30
CDR3aa: CAWSVGLTDTQYF
CDR3nt: TGTGCCTGGAGTGTAGGACTCACAGATACGCAGTATTTT

j_gene: TRBJ1-1
d_gene: .
abundance: few
v_gene: TRBV5-6
CDR3aa: CASSLGARVISEAFF
CDR3nt: TGTGCCAGCAGCTTGGGGGCCAGGGTGATATCTGAAGCTTTCTTT

j_gene: TRBJ2-7
d_gene: TRBD2
abundance: once
v_gene: TRBV27
CDR3aa: CASGGTSRSEQYF
CDR3nt: TGTGCCAGCGGCGGGACTAGTCGTAGCGAGCAGTACTTC

j_gene: TRBJ1-5
d_gene: TRBD1
abundance: .
v_gene: TRBV18
CDR3aa: CASSSDRGNQPQHF
CDR3nt: TGTGCCAGCTCATCAGACAGGGGCAATCAGCCCCAGCATTTT

j_gene: TRBJ2-5
d_gene: TRBD1
abundance: few
v_gene: TRBV6-1
CDR3aa: CASSENRGPTETQYF
CDR3nt: TGTGCCAGCAGTGAAAACAGGGGACCTACGGAGACCCAGTACTTC

j_gene: TRBJ2-5
d_gene: TRBD1
abundance: few
v_gene: TRBV6-6
CDR3aa: CASSGGQGARETQYF
CDR3nt: TGTGCCAGCAGTGGTGGACAGGGGGCGCGGGAGACCCAGTACTTC

j_gene: TRBJ2-1
d_gene: .
abundance: .
v_gene: TRBV25-1
CDR3aa: CASSESGGNYNEQFF
CDR3nt: TGTGCCAGCAGTGAATCCGGCGGGAACTACAATGAGCAGTTCTTC

j_gene: TRBJ2-1
d_gene: .
abundance: .
v_gene: TRBV5-1
CDR3aa: CASSLEQGAYNEQFF
CDR3nt: TGCGCCAGCAGCTTGGAACAGGGTGCGTACAATGAGCAGTTCTTC

j_gene: TRBJ2-7
d_gene: TRBD2
abundance: .
v_gene: TRBV11-2
CDR3aa: CASSLEAGTEQYF
CDR3nt: TGTGCCAGCAGCTTAGAAGCGGGGACCGAACAGTACTTC

j_gene: TRBJ2-1
d_gene: TRBD2
abundance: few
v_gene: TRBV19
CDR3aa: CASTSRLARNEQFF
CDR3nt: TGTGCCAGTACCTCAAGACTAGCGCGGAATGAGCAGTTCTTC

j_gene: TRBJ2-6
d_gene: .
abundance: few
v_gene: TRBV9
CDR3aa: CASSDLTSSGANVLTF
CDR3nt: TGTGCCAGCAGCGACCTCACCAGCTCTGGGGCCAACGTCCTGACTTTC

j_gene: TRBJ2-1
d_gene: .
abundance: .
v_gene: TRBV19
CDR3aa: CASSPYAVSSSTEQFF
CDR3nt: TGTGCCAGTAGTCCATACGCCGTGTCTAGCAGTACTGAGCAGTTCTTC

j_gene: TRBJ2-1
d_gene: TRBD2
abundance: few
v_gene: TRBV14
CDR3aa: CASDRLAGGSEQFF
CDR3nt: TGTGCCAGCGACCGACTAGCGGGAGGGAGTGAGCAGTTCTTC

j_gene: TRBJ2-7
d_gene: TRBD1
abundance: .
v_gene: TRBV11-2
CDR3aa: CASSLYRGNSYEQYF
CDR3nt: TGTGCCAGCAGCTTATACAGGGGGAACTCCTACGAGCAGTACTTC

j_gene: TRBJ2-1
d_gene: TRBD1
abundance: few
v_gene: TRBV4-2
CDR3aa: CASSPSDRGGEQFF
CDR3nt: TGTGCCAGCAGCCCATCAGACAGGGGCGGCGAGCAGTTCTTC

j_gene: TRBJ1-2
d_gene: TRBD1
abundance: .
v_gene: TRBV28
CDR3aa: CASTGTGTGSYGYTF
CDR3nt: TGTGCCAGCACAGGGACCGGGACAGGGTCCTATGGCTACACCTTC

j_gene: TRBJ2-5
d_gene: TRBD1
abundance: .
v_gene: TRBV6-5
CDR3aa: CASSRQGRSQYF
CDR3nt: TGTGCCAGCAGCCGACAGGGGAGGTCCCAGTACTTC

j_gene: TRBJ1-1
d_gene: .
abundance: once
v_gene: TRBV6-1
CDR3aa: CASSEYRNTEAFF
CDR3nt: TGTGCCAGCAGTGAATACAGAAATACTGAAGCTTTCTTT

j_gene: TRBJ2-4
d_gene: TRBD2
abundance: .
v_gene: TRBV6-5
CDR3aa: CASSRLAGGMNIQYF
CDR3nt: TGTGCCAGCAGTCGACTAGCGGGTGGGATGAACATTCAGTACTTC